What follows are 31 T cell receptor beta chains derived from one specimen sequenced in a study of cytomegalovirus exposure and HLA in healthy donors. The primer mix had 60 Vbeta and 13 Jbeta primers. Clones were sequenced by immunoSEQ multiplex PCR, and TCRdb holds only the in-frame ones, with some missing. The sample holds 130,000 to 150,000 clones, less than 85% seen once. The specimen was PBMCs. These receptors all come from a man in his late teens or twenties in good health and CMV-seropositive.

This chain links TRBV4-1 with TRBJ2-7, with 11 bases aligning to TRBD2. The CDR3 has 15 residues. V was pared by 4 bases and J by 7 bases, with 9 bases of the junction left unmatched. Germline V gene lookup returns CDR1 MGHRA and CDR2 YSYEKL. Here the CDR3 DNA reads TGCGCCAGCAGCCCAGCACTAGCGGGAGTCGGAGAGCAGTACTTC. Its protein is CASSPALAGVGEQYF.

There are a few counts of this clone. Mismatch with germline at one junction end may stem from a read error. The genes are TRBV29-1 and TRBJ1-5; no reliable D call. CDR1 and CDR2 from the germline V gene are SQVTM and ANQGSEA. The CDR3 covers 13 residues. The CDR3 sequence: CSVQEGRDQPQHF. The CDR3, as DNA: TGCAGCGTTCAAGAGGGTCGGGATCAGCCCCAGCATTTT.

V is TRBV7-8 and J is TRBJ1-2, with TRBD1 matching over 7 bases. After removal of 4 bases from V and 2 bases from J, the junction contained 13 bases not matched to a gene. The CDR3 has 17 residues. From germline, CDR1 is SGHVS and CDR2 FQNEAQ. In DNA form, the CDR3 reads TGTGCCAGCAGCTCGCTATCCGGGACAGAAGACAACTATGGCTACACCTTC. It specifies CASSSLSGTEDNYGYTF.

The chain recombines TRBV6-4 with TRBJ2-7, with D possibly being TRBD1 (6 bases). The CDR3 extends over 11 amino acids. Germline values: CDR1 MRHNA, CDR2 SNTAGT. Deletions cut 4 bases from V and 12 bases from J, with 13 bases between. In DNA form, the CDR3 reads TGTGCCAGCAGTGCTCAGGGGTCGGGGTACTTC. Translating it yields CASSAQGSGYF.

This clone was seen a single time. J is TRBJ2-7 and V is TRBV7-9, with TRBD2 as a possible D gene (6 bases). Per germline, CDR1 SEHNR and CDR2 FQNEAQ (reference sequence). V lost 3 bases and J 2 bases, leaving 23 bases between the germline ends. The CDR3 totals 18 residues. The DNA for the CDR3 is TGTGCCAGCAGCTTCACAGGAGGGGTAAATGTCCAGCCCTACGAGCAGTACTTC. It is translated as CASSFTGGVNVQPYEQYF.

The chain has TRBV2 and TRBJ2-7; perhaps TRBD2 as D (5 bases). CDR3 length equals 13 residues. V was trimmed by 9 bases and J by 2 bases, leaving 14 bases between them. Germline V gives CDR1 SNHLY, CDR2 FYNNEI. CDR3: CARQTTVAYEQYF. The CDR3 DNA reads TGTGCCAGACAGACTACAGTTGCCTACGAGCAGTACTTC.

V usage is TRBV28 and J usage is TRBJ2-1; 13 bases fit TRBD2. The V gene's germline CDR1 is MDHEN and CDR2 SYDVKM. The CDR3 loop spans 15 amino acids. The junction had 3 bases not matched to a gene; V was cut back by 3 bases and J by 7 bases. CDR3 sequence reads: CASSFSLAGGNEQFF. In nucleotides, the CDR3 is TGTGCCAGCAGTTTCTCACTAGCGGGGGGGAATGAGCAGTTCTTC.

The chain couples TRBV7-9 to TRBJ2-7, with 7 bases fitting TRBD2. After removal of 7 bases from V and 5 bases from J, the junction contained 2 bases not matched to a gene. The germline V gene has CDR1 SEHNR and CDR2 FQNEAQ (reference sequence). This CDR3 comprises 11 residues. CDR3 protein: CASTGGNEQYF. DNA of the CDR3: TGTGCCAGCACGGGAGGAAACGAGCAGTACTTC. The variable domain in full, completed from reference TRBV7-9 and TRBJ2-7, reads DTGVSQNPRHKITKRGQNVTFRCDPISEHNRLYWYRQTLGQGPEFLTYFQNEAQLEKSRLLSDRFSAERPKGSFSTLEIQRTEQGDSAMYLCASTGGNEQYFGPGTRLTVT.

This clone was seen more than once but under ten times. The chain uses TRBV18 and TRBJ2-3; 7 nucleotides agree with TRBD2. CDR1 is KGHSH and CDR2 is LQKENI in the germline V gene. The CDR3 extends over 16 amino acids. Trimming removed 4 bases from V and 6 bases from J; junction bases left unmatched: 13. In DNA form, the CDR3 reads TGTGCCAGCTCACGGGGGACTACACTTCGGGGCGATACGCAGTATTTT. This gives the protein CASSRGTTLRGDTQYF.

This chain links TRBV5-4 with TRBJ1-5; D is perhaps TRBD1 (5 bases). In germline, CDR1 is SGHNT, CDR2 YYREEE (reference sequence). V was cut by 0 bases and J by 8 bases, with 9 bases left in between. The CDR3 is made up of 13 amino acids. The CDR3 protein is CASSLAGGKPQHF. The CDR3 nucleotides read TGTGCCAGCAGCTTGGCCGGGGGGAAGCCCCAGCATTTT.

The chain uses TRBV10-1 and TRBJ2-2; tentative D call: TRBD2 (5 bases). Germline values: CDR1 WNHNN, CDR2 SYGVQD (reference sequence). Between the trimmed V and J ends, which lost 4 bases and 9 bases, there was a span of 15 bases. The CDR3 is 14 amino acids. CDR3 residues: CASSALPGDRELFF. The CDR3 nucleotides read TGCGCCAGCAGTGCACTCCCCGGGGATAGGGAGCTGTTTTTT.

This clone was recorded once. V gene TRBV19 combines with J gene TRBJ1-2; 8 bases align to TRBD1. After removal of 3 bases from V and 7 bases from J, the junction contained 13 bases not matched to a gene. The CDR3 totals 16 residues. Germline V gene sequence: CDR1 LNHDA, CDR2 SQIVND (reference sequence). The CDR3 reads CASSIPRQGIRTGYTF. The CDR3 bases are TGTGCCAGTAGTATCCCTCGACAGGGGATAAGAACTGGCTACACCTTC.

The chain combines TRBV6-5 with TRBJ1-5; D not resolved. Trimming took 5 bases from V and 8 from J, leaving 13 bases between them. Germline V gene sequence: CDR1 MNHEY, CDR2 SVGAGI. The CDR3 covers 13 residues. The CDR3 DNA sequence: TGTGCCAGCAGTCCCCTACCCGGGGAGCCCCAGCATTTT. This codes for CASSPLPGEPQHF.

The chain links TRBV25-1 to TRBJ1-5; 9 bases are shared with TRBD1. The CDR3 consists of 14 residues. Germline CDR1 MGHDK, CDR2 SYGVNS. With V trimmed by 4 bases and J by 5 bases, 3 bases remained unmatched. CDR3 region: CASSVGTGYQPQHF. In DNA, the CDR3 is TGTGCCAGCAGTGTAGGGACAGGGTATCAGCCCCAGCATTTT. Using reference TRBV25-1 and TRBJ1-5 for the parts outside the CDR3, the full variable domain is EADIYQTPRYLVIGTGKKITLECSQTMGHDKMYWYQQDPGMELHLIHYSYGVNSTEKGDLSSESTVSRIRTEHFPLTLESARPSHTSQYLCASSVGTGYQPQHFGDGTRLSIL.

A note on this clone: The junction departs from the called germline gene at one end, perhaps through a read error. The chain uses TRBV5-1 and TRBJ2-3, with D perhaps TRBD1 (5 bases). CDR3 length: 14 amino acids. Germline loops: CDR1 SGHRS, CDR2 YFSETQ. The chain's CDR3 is CASSPLGETGTQYF. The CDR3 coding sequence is TGCGCCAGCAGCCCACTCGGCGAAACAGGTACGCAGTATTTT. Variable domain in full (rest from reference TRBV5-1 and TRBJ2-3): KAGVTQTPRYLIKTRGQQVTLSCSPISGHRSVSWYQQTPGQGLQFLFEYFSETQRNKGNFPGRFSGRQFSNSRSEMNVSTLELGDSALYLCASSPLGETGTQYFGPGTRLTVL.

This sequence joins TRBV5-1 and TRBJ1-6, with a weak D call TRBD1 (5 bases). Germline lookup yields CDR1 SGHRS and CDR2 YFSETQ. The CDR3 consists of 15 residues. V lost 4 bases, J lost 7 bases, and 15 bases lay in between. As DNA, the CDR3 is TGCGCCAGCAGCACAGCCGGGACTGCGAATTCACCCCTCCACTTT. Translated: CASSTAGTANSPLHF.

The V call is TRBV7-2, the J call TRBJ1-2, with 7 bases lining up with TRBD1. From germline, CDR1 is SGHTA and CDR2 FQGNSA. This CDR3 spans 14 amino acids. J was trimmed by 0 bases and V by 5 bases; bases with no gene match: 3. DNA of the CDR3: TGTGCCAGCAGCCCGGACAGGTCTAACTATGGCTACACCTTC. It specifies CASSPDRSNYGYTF.

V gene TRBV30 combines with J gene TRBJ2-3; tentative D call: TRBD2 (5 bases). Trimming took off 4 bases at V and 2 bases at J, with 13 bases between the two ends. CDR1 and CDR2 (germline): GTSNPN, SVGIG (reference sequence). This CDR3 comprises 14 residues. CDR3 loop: CAWKGRDYTDTQYF. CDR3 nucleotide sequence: TGTGCCTGGAAAGGAAGAGACTACACAGATACGCAGTATTTT.

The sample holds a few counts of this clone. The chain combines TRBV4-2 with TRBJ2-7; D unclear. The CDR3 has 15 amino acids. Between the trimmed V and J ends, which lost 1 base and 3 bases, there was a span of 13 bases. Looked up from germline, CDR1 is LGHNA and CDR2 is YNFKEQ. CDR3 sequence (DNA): TGTGCCAGCAGCCAAGTCGGCGGAACCTTCTACGAGCAGTACTTC. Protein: CASSQVGGTFYEQYF.

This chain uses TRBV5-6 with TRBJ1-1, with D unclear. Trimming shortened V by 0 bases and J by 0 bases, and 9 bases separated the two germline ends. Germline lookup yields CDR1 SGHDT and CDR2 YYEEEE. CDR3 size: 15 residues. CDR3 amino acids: CASSLASGLNTEAFF. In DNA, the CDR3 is TGTGCCAGCAGCTTGGCCTCAGGTTTGAACACTGAAGCTTTCTTT.

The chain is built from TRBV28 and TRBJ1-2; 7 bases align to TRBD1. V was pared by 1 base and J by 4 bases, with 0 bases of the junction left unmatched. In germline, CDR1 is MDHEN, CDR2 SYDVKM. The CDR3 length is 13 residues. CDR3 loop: CASSLSGGYGYTF. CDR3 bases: TGTGCCAGCAGTTTATCAGGGGGCTATGGCTACACCTTC.

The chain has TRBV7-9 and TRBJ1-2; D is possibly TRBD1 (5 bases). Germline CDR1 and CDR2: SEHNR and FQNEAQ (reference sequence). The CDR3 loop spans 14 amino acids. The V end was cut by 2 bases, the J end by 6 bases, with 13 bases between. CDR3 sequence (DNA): TGTGCCAGCAGCTTAAAGGGGATATATGATGGCTACACCTTC. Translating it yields CASSLKGIYDGYTF.

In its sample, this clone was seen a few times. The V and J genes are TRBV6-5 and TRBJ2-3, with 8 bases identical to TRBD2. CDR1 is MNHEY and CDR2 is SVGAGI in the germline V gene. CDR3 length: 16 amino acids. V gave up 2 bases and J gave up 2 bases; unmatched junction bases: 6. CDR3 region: CASSYLAGGTTDTQYF. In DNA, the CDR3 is TGTGCCAGCAGTTACCTTGCGGGGGGAACCACAGATACGCAGTATTTT.

The CDR3 loop reads CASSPGTGVGQPQHF. The CDR3 DNA reads TGTGCCAGCAGCCCCGGGACAGGGGTAGGTCAGCCCCAGCATTTT. V and J are TRBV7-9 and TRBJ1-5; 10 bases map to TRBD1. With 5 bases clipped from V and 6 bases from J, the junction kept 7 bases outside the gene matches. The germline CDR1 and CDR2 sequences are SEHNR and FQNEAQ (reference sequence). This CDR3 is built from 15 residues.

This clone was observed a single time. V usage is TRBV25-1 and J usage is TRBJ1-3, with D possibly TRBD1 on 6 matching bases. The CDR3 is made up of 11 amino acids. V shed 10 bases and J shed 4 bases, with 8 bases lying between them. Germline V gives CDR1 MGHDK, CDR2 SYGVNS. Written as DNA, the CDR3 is TGTGCCACCGGACAGGGAAACACCATATATTTT. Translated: CATGQGNTIYF.

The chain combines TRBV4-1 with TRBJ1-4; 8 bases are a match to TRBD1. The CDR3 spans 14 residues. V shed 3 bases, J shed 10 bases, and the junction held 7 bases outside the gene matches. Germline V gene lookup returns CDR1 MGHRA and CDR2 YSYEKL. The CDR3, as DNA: TGCGCCAGCAGCCAGGAAGGACAGGGAGGAAAACTGTTTTTT. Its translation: CASSQEGQGGKLFF.

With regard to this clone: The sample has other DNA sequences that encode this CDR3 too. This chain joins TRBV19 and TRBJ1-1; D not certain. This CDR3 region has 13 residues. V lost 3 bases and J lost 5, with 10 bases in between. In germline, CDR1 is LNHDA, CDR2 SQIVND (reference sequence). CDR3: CASSIRGNTEAFF. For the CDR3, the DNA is TGTGCCAGTAGTATTCGCGGTAATACTGAAGCTTTCTTT.

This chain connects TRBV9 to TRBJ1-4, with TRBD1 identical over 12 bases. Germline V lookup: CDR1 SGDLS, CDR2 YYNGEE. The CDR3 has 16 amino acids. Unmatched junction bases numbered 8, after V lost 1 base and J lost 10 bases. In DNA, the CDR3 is TGTGCCAGCAGCGTAACGACCGGGACAGGGGGCGGAAAACTGTTTTTT. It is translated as CASSVTTGTGGGKLFF.

This chain's CDR3 is CASSYRTGSLGNTIYF. The DNA for the CDR3 is TGTGCCAGCAGTTACAGGACAGGGTCTCTTGGAAACACCATATATTTT. The V and J genes are TRBV6-5 and TRBJ1-3, with TRBD1 identical over 8 bases. The germline gives CDR1 MNHEY, CDR2 SVGAGI. V shed 2 bases and J 3 bases; nucleotides not matched to a gene: 6. CDR3 length: 16 amino acids.

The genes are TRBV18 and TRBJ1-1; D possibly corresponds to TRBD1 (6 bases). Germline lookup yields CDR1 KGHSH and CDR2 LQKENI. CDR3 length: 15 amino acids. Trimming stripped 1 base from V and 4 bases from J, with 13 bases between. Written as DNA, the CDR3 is TGTGCCAGCTCACCACGGGGGGGCGCGGTCACTGAAGCTTTCTTT. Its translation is CASSPRGGAVTEAFF.

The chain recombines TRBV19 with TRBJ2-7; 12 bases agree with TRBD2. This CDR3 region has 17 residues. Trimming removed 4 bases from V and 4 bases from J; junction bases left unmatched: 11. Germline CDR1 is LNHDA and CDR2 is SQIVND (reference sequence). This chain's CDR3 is CASSTPSGGASAYEQYF. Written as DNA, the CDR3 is TGTGCCAGTAGTACACCTAGCGGGGGGGCCAGCGCGTACGAGCAGTACTTC.